Detailed here is one T cell receptor (beta chain). This clone appeared many times. The antigen this receptor binds is unknown. Base qualities are missing; no much larger clone stands one base away. The entire amount of isolated RNA was reverse transcribed using the High Capacity cDNA Reverse Transcription Kit, so the sequenced TCRB transcripts were expressed ones. Deep immunoSEQ sequencing was applied to naive, central memory and regulatory T cell samples, giving an average of about 3.4 million total reads per sample. Sorted cells were lysed in RLT buffer and RNA was extracted with DNase-treated RNeasy Micro or Mini kits, depending on cell number. To prevent cross-contamination, every cell subset was processed on its own, while patient and healthy donor samples were processed together. TCRB sequences were amplified from cDNA with the immunoSEQ multiplex PCR, producing 87-bp fragments spanning the CDR3 region. Sequencing of the amplicons was performed on the Illumina HiSeq platform. As for the authors' bioinformatics: Synthetic template baselines were used to correct PCR bias computationally, reads within Hamming distance 2 were collapsed together, and singletons that could not be merged were discarded. By aligning reads against IMGT, V, D and J genes, CDR3 length, and insertions or deletions at six rearrangement sites were assigned. Within each subset, clonotype counts were normalized to sorted cell number, after which true diversity and Gini coefficients were computed with the tcR R package. The overlap coefficient, calculated on TCRB nucleotide sequences, was used to measure repertoire sharing. TCRdb provides this immuneACCESS table in a form limited to in-frame rearrangements. Some clones are lacking; in checked studies, under half of them reflect an unresolved V gene, and why the rest are absent is not known. V and J calls and clone size come straight from that table; D and trimming were deduced from the DNA. This sample holds about 340,000 clones; 6.5% to 10% were observed only once. 0.44% of the sample rests with the top ten.

A single peripheral blood draw of around 120 mL on average was collected from each donor into heparinised tubes. Naive, central memory, regulatory and stem cell-like memory CD4+ T cells were sorted on a BD FACSAria II using a panel including CD45RO, CCR7, CD25, CD127, CD95 and CD27. A purity above 98% was achieved for all sorted populations. PBMCs were separated immediately by Lymphoprep density gradient centrifugation and were stained directly, without being cultured. To minimize batch effects, samples were stained and sorted in pairs, one healthy donor with one patient per experiment. These data originate in a study of beta chain features in type 1 diabetes (dated by TCRdb to the late 2010s). Background on the whole study: Patients and healthy donors did not differ in mean age, gender distribution, total cell number or subset yield. A total of roughly 100 million sorted cells were examined across all samples, and RNA yield correlated strongly with the number of cells per subset. In the study, TCRB repertoires of sorted circulating CD4+ T cell subsets from recently diagnosed type 1 diabetes patients were compared with those of matched healthy donors. Regulatory and stem cell-like memory subsets were isolated from only 8 patients and roughly eight healthy donors, whereas naive and central memory subsets came from all 30 or so donors. Summary of the overall study and its limitations: Patients with type 1 diabetes made fewer insertions and deleted more nucleotides at VDJ recombination sites, implying thymic rearrangement abnormalities. In all four CD4+ subsets, TCRB CDR3 length was moderately but significantly shorter in type 1 diabetes patients. Because cDNA was sequenced instead of genomic DNA, activated cells with high expression could be over-represented, although the groups did not differ in activation or CD3 levels. Shorter templates might have been favored by PCR, but patient and control samples were amplified and corrected together, so both groups would have been affected equally by any skew. Because the HLA sub-analyses included only small numbers of individuals, any influence of HLA type on TCRB rearrangement was left unresolved. The naive, central memory and regulatory TCRB repertoires appeared to resemble one another more closely among patients than among healthy donors.

The germline ends are 12 bases apart after V is trimmed by 1 base and J by 9 bases. Including cysteine and phenylalanine, the CDR3 has 13 amino acids. The DNA shown is the 39-base CDR3, in frame from base 1. For CDR1 and CDR2, the germline V gene lists SGHDN and FVKESK. The chain links TRBV14 with TRBJ2-5, with the D gene not clear enough to name. This TCR came from a young woman in good health. Sequences were obtained from central memory CD4+ T cells from blood. In nucleotides, the sequence is TGTGCCAGCAGCCAAGCGGTCCAATCGCCCCAGTACTTC. This is translated as CASSQAVQSPQYF.